This TCR beta chain was retrieved from a study of T cells in tumors after PD-1 blockade. As for the study in general: No patient had prior checkpoint blockade, systemic immunosuppression, or radiotherapy within 4 weeks. Either cemiplimab 350 mg every 2 weeks or pembrolizumab 200 mg every 3 weeks was given. Peripheral blood samples averaged around 40,000 unique clonotypes and 95,000 to 120,000 templates. Study-wide findings and caveats: Peripheral recruitment is suggested, as some novel exhausted tumor clones were in pre-treatment blood.

CDR3 size: 18 residues. The ends lost 5 bases at V and 5 bases at J; junction bases unmatched: 16. Per germline, CDR1 SGHTA and CDR2 FQGNSA. Assay used: immunoSEQ multiplex PCR; TCRdb lists only in-frame clones, some missing. The sample has fewer than 50,000 clones; about 85% are singletons. Note on this clone: Its target is not known.

The chain combines TRBV7-2 with TRBJ2-3; 10 nucleotides line up with TRBD2. This TCR came from a human donor with basal cell carcinoma. This material consisted of PBMCs, taken before anti-PD-1 treatment. This CDR3 reads CASSPRLAGARHRDTQYF. The CDR3 DNA follows: TGTGCCAGCAGCCCCAGGCTAGCGGGGGCCCGACATAGAGATACGCAGTATTTT.